A selection of T cell receptor beta chains follows, all from one sample in a study of beta chain features in type 1 diabetes. Profiled with immunoSEQ multiplex PCR; TCRdb holds only in-frame clones, not every one. The sample records approximately 330,000 clones, 11% being singletons. Sequenced: naive CD4+ T cells from blood. The origin of the receptors is a woman aged 25 to 39 in good health. Both conserved end residues are part of each CDR3. A D gene is named only where the DNA matches it firmly. Size values are once, few and many counts, or a class for expanded clones, and some rows have none.

CDR3 protein: CASSTDRGEQFF
CDR3 DNA: TGTGCCAGTAGTACAGACAGAGGCGAGCAGTTCTTC
clone size: few
D gene: -
J gene: TRBJ2-1
V gene: TRBV19

CDR3 protein: CASIETLTDTQYF
CDR3 DNA: TGTGCCAGCATTGAGACACTCACAGATACGCAGTATTTT
clone size: few
D gene: -
J gene: TRBJ2-3
V gene: TRBV6-1

CDR3 protein: CAISGPGETQYF
CDR3 DNA: TGTGCCATCAGTGGGCCGGGGGAGACCCAGTACTTC
clone size: -
D gene: -
J gene: TRBJ2-5
V gene: TRBV10-3

CDR3 protein: CASSFLAGGAANTGELFF
CDR3 DNA: TGTGCCAGCAGCTTCTTAGCGGGAGGGGCCGCGAACACCGGGGAGCTGTTTTTT
clone size: -
D gene: TRBD2
J gene: TRBJ2-2
V gene: TRBV7-6

CDR3 protein: CSVMPGSSPYNEQFF
CDR3 DNA: TGCAGCGTTATGCCGGGGAGTAGCCCCTACAATGAGCAGTTCTTC
clone size: -
D gene: -
J gene: TRBJ2-1
V gene: TRBV29-1

CDR3 protein: CASSLGGHPTETQYF
CDR3 DNA: TGTGCCAGCAGCTTAGGGGGACACCCGACAGAGACCCAGTACTTC
clone size: few
D gene: -
J gene: TRBJ2-5
V gene: TRBV7-9

CDR3 protein: CAWKGSGSLNEQFF
CDR3 DNA: TGTGCCTGGAAAGGTAGCGGGAGCCTTAATGAGCAGTTCTTC
clone size: -
D gene: TRBD2
J gene: TRBJ2-1
V gene: TRBV30

CDR3 protein: CASSVQGASYGYTF
CDR3 DNA: TGTGCCAGCAGCGTACAGGGGGCGAGCTATGGCTACACCTTC
clone size: -
D gene: TRBD1
J gene: TRBJ1-2
V gene: TRBV9

CDR3 protein: CASSIPGQSYEQYF
CDR3 DNA: TGTGCCAGCTCAATCCCGGGACAATCCTACGAGCAGTACTTC
clone size: -
D gene: -
J gene: TRBJ2-7
V gene: TRBV18

CDR3 protein: CASSEGLVADTQYF
CDR3 DNA: TGTGCCAGCAGTGAAGGACTAGTTGCAGATACGCAGTATTTT
clone size: -
D gene: TRBD2
J gene: TRBJ2-3
V gene: TRBV6-4

CDR3 protein: CAWRTWKGDGYTF
CDR3 DNA: TGTGCCTGGAGAACTTGGAAAGGGGATGGCTACACCTTC
clone size: few
D gene: -
J gene: TRBJ1-2
V gene: TRBV30

CDR3 protein: CASRGRASETQYF
CDR3 DNA: TGTGCCAGCCGCGGGAGGGCCTCAGAGACCCAGTACTTC
clone size: few
D gene: TRBD2
J gene: TRBJ2-5
V gene: TRBV28

CDR3 protein: CASSFSLSGGDPPGTDTQYF
CDR3 DNA: TGCGCCAGCAGCTTCAGTCTCTCCGGAGGCGACCCACCGGGCACAGATACGCAGTATTTT
clone size: -
D gene: -
J gene: TRBJ2-3
V gene: TRBV5-1

CDR3 protein: CAWTQGTNQPQHF
CDR3 DNA: TGTGCCTGGACTCAGGGGACCAATCAGCCCCAGCATTTT
clone size: few
D gene: -
J gene: TRBJ1-5
V gene: TRBV30

CDR3 protein: CASSFQQPQHF
CDR3 DNA: TGTGCCAGCAGTTTCCAGCAGCCCCAGCATTTT
clone size: few
D gene: -
J gene: TRBJ1-5
V gene: TRBV28

CDR3 protein: CASSLWDRGNNEQFF
CDR3 DNA: TGTGCCAGCAGCTTATGGGACAGGGGGAACAATGAGCAGTTCTTC
clone size: few
D gene: TRBD1
J gene: TRBJ2-1
V gene: TRBV5-8

CDR3 protein: CSTGTSQHNEQFF
CDR3 DNA: TGCAGCACCGGGACTAGCCAACACAATGAGCAGTTCTTC
clone size: -
D gene: TRBD2
J gene: TRBJ2-1
V gene: TRBV29-1

CDR3 protein: CASSPSGGLEQYF
CDR3 DNA: TGTGCCAGCAGCCCTTCTGGTGGGCTCGAGCAGTACTTC
clone size: -
D gene: -
J gene: TRBJ2-7
V gene: TRBV9

CDR3 protein: CASSQEGTSGATGELFF
CDR3 DNA: TGCGCCAGCAGCCAAGAAGGAACTAGCGGAGCCACCGGGGAGCTGTTTTTT
clone size: -
D gene: TRBD2
J gene: TRBJ2-2
V gene: TRBV4-3

CDR3 protein: CASSFGVFRREKLFF
CDR3 DNA: TGTGCCAGCAGCTTCGGGGTCTTCCGCAGGGAAAAACTGTTTTTT
clone size: -
D gene: -
J gene: TRBJ1-4
V gene: TRBV6-6

CDR3 protein: CASSSSGLAPTDTQYF
CDR3 DNA: TGTGCCAGCAGCTCTTCAGGACTGGCTCCTACAGATACGCAGTATTTT
clone size: -
D gene: -
J gene: TRBJ2-3
V gene: TRBV4-2

CDR3 protein: CARTGTGANVLTF
CDR3 DNA: TGTGCCAGAACAGGGACTGGGGCCAACGTCCTGACTTTC
clone size: few
D gene: -
J gene: TRBJ2-6
V gene: TRBV7-9

CDR3 protein: CASSLATSGRIYEQYF
CDR3 DNA: TGTGCCAGCAGCTTAGCGACTAGCGGGAGAATCTACGAGCAGTACTTC
clone size: -
D gene: TRBD2
J gene: TRBJ2-7
V gene: TRBV7-2

CDR3 protein: CASSQDLAFSSYEQYF
CDR3 DNA: TGTGCCAGCAGCCAAGATTTGGCATTCAGCTCCTACGAGCAGTACTTC
clone size: few
D gene: -
J gene: TRBJ2-7
V gene: TRBV4-2

CDR3 protein: CSVEDRPYGYTF
CDR3 DNA: TGCAGCGTTGAAGACAGGCCTTATGGCTACACCTTC
clone size: -
D gene: -
J gene: TRBJ1-2
V gene: TRBV29-1

CDR3 protein: CASSRNYGYTF
CDR3 DNA: TGTGCCAGTAGTCGTAACTATGGCTACACCTTC
clone size: few
D gene: -
J gene: TRBJ1-2
V gene: TRBV19

CDR3 protein: CAIRSGQGSNQPQHF
CDR3 DNA: TGTGCCATCAGATCGGGACAGGGAAGCAATCAGCCCCAGCATTTT
clone size: few
D gene: TRBD1
J gene: TRBJ1-5
V gene: TRBV10-3

CDR3 protein: CASSQVAGSHEQYF
CDR3 DNA: TGCGCCAGCAGCCAAGTCGCAGGGTCTCACGAGCAGTACTTC
clone size: -
D gene: -
J gene: TRBJ2-7
V gene: TRBV4-3

CDR3 protein: CASSYKNYEQYF
CDR3 DNA: TGTGCCAGCAGTTACAAAAACTACGAGCAGTACTTC
clone size: few
D gene: -
J gene: TRBJ2-7
V gene: TRBV28

CDR3 protein: CASAQRPYEQYF
CDR3 DNA: TGTGCCAGCGCGCAGAGGCCCTACGAGCAGTACTTC
clone size: few
D gene: -
J gene: TRBJ2-7
V gene: TRBV6-1

CDR3 protein: CASSPGQGGTQETQYF
CDR3 DNA: TGTGCCAGCAGCCCGGGACAGGGAGGGACCCAAGAGACCCAGTACTTC
clone size: -
D gene: TRBD1
J gene: TRBJ2-5
V gene: TRBV5-6

CDR3 protein: CASSGTVYNEQFF
CDR3 DNA: TGTGCCAGCAGTGGGACAGTTTACAATGAGCAGTTCTTC
clone size: -
D gene: -
J gene: TRBJ2-1
V gene: TRBV2

CDR3 protein: CASGRVEMNTEAFF
CDR3 DNA: TGTGCCAGCGGTCGTGTGGAGATGAACACTGAAGCTTTCTTT
clone size: few
D gene: -
J gene: TRBJ1-1
V gene: TRBV7-9

CDR3 protein: CASSQDATRTSYEQYF
CDR3 DNA: TGTGCCAGCAGCCAAGACGCGACCAGGACTAGCTACGAGCAGTACTTC
clone size: -
D gene: TRBD2
J gene: TRBJ2-7
V gene: TRBV4-2

CDR3 protein: CASSFEAYQPQHF
CDR3 DNA: TGTGCCAGCAGTTTCGAAGCTTATCAGCCCCAGCATTTT
clone size: -
D gene: -
J gene: TRBJ1-5
V gene: TRBV28

CDR3 protein: CASSPPGSGSKEQFF
CDR3 DNA: TGTGCCAGCAGTCCCCCGGGTAGCGGATCAAAAGAGCAGTTCTTC
clone size: -
D gene: -
J gene: TRBJ2-1
V gene: TRBV28

CDR3 protein: CATSLRDRETDTQYF
CDR3 DNA: TGTGCCACCAGCCTCCGGGACAGGGAGACAGATACGCAGTATTTT
clone size: -
D gene: TRBD1
J gene: TRBJ2-3
V gene: TRBV15

CDR3 protein: CASSRGQGPYEQYF
CDR3 DNA: TGTGCCAGCAGCCGGGGACAGGGCCCCTACGAGCAGTACTTC
clone size: few
D gene: TRBD1
J gene: TRBJ2-7
V gene: TRBV11-2

CDR3 protein: CASSPRGLAGEQYF
CDR3 DNA: TGTGCCAGCAGCCCTAGAGGGCTAGCGGGGGAGCAGTACTTC
clone size: -
D gene: TRBD2
J gene: TRBJ2-7
V gene: TRBV7-8

CDR3 protein: CASSLAVRGQIPYEQYF
CDR3 DNA: TGCGCCAGCAGCTTGGCCGTTAGGGGGCAGATACCCTACGAGCAGTACTTC
clone size: -
D gene: TRBD1
J gene: TRBJ2-7
V gene: TRBV5-1

CDR3 protein: CATSRDPANYGYTF
CDR3 DNA: TGTGCCACCAGCAGAGACCCAGCTAACTATGGCTACACCTTC
clone size: few
D gene: -
J gene: TRBJ1-2
V gene: TRBV15

CDR3 protein: CASSRDSSSYNEQFF
CDR3 DNA: TGTGCCAGTAGTAGGGACTCGAGCTCCTACAATGAGCAGTTCTTC
clone size: few
D gene: -
J gene: TRBJ2-1
V gene: TRBV19

CDR3 protein: CASSGDPIVGSYEQYF
CDR3 DNA: TGCGCCAGCAGCGGCGACCCAATTGTAGGGAGCTACGAGCAGTACTTC
clone size: few
D gene: -
J gene: TRBJ2-7
V gene: TRBV5-1

CDR3 protein: CASSPDGGYGYTF
CDR3 DNA: TGTGCCAGCAGTCCCGACGGAGGCTATGGCTACACCTTC
clone size: few
D gene: -
J gene: TRBJ1-2
V gene: TRBV28

CDR3 protein: CASSQDPGDTQYF
CDR3 DNA: TGTGCCAGCAGCCAAGATCCCGGGGATACGCAGTATTTT
clone size: -
D gene: -
J gene: TRBJ2-3
V gene: TRBV4-2

CDR3 protein: CASSLRTGGLSGEQFF
CDR3 DNA: TGCGCCAGCAGCCTTCGCACGGGAGGCTTGAGTGGTGAGCAGTTCTTC
clone size: -
D gene: TRBD2
J gene: TRBJ2-1
V gene: TRBV5-1

CDR3 protein: CASSRVDTQYF
CDR3 DNA: TGTGCCAGCAGTCGTGTGGATACGCAGTATTTT
clone size: -
D gene: -
J gene: TRBJ2-3
V gene: TRBV11-1

CDR3 protein: CASKTGTSFNEQFF
CDR3 DNA: TGTGCCAGCAAAACCGGGACTAGCTTCAATGAGCAGTTCTTC
clone size: -
D gene: TRBD2
J gene: TRBJ2-1
V gene: TRBV28

CDR3 protein: CATSFTGGGQPQHF
CDR3 DNA: TGTGCCACCAGTTTCACGGGGGGAGGTCAGCCCCAGCATTTT
clone size: -
D gene: -
J gene: TRBJ1-5
V gene: TRBV15

CDR3 protein: CASSNDRRGAGELFF
CDR3 DNA: TGTGCCAGTAGTAATGACAGACGCGGGGCCGGGGAGCTGTTTTTT
clone size: -
D gene: -
J gene: TRBJ2-2
V gene: TRBV19

CDR3 protein: CASSPLDRGNTEAFF
CDR3 DNA: TGTGCCAGCTCACCGTTGGACAGGGGGAACACTGAAGCTTTCTTT
clone size: -
D gene: TRBD1
J gene: TRBJ1-1
V gene: TRBV18

CDR3 protein: CASSPGQGSYEQYF
CDR3 DNA: TGTGCCAGCAGTCCCGGACAGGGCTCCTACGAGCAGTACTTC
clone size: -
D gene: TRBD1
J gene: TRBJ2-7
V gene: TRBV28

CDR3 protein: CASHLGQSNTEAFF
CDR3 DNA: TGTGCCAGCCACCTGGGACAGTCGAACACTGAAGCTTTCTTT
clone size: -
D gene: TRBD1
J gene: TRBJ1-1
V gene: TRBV19

CDR3 protein: CASSYLQETQYF
CDR3 DNA: TGTGCCAGCAGTTATCTCCAAGAGACCCAGTACTTC
clone size: -
D gene: -
J gene: TRBJ2-5
V gene: TRBV2

CDR3 protein: CSVGGLAARGTYNEQFF
CDR3 DNA: TGCAGCGTTGGGGGACTAGCAGCGCGGGGGACCTACAATGAGCAGTTCTTC
clone size: -
D gene: TRBD2
J gene: TRBJ2-1
V gene: TRBV29-1

CDR3 protein: CASSRTTGTEQFF
CDR3 DNA: TGCGCCAGCAGTCGTACGACAGGGACAGAGCAGTTCTTC
clone size: few
D gene: TRBD1
J gene: TRBJ2-1
V gene: TRBV23-1

CDR3 protein: CASSPDGSGVTDTQYF
CDR3 DNA: TGTGCCAGCTCACCAGATGGTAGCGGAGTCACAGATACGCAGTATTTT
clone size: -
D gene: -
J gene: TRBJ2-3
V gene: TRBV18

CDR3 protein: CASSPPARQAPQHF
CDR3 DNA: TGTGCCAGCTCACCACCGGCCCGACAGGCGCCCCAGCATTTT
clone size: few
D gene: -
J gene: TRBJ1-5
V gene: TRBV18

CDR3 protein: CASSQDWSSGSPPDTQYF
CDR3 DNA: TGCGCCAGCAGCCAAGATTGGAGTAGCGGGAGCCCCCCAGATACGCAGTATTTT
clone size: few
D gene: TRBD2
J gene: TRBJ2-3
V gene: TRBV4-3